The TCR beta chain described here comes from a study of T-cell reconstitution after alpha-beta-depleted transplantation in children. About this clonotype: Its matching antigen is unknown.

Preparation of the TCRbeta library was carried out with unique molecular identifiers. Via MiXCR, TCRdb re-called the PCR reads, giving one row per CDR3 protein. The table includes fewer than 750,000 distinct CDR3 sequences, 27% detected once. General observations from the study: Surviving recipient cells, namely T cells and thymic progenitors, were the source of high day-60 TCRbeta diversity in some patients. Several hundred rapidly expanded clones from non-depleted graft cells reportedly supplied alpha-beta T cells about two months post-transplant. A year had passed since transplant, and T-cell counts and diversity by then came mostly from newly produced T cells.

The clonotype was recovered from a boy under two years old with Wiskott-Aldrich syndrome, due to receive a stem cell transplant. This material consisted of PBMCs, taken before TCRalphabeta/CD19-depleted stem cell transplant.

The CDR3 is CASVNTPSGELFF. In DNA, the CDR3 is TGTGCCAGCGTTAACACCCCTTCGGGGGAGCTGTTTTTT. This rearrangement joins TRBV6-6 to TRBJ2-2; the D is unclear. This CDR3 spans 13 amino acids. With 8 bases removed from V and 8 bases from J, the gap between germline ends came to 15 bases. In germline, CDR1 is MNHNY, CDR2 SVGAGI (reference sequence).